The 26 T cell receptor beta chains reported below all come from one sample, sequenced in a study of cytomegalovirus exposure and HLA in healthy donors. With 60 Vbeta and 13 Jbeta primers, the PCR was carried out. Profiling relied on immunoSEQ multiplex PCR, and the TCRdb table lists in-frame clones only, not all of them. The sample carries some 120,000 clones, 77% recorded once. Sequencing input: PBMCs. Receptors originate from a man aged 35 to 55 in good health and CMV-seropositive.

The rearrangement joins TRBV28 to TRBJ1-2; TRBD1 aligns across 7 bases. J lost 2 bases, V lost 5 bases, and 5 bases had no gene match. CDR3 length equals 14 residues. CDR1 is MDHEN and CDR2 is SYDVKM in the germline V gene. The CDR3 nucleotides are TGTGCCAGCAGTGAAATGACAGGGAACTATGGCTACACCTTC. Amino acid sequence: CASSEMTGNYGYTF.

Turning to this clone: The germline gene is not matched at one end of the junction; a read error may be the cause. The CDR3 nucleotides are TGTGCTAGCAGCCCAGGTAACCTGGAGACCCAGTACTTC. It codes for CASSPGNLETQYF. The chain employs TRBV7-7 and TRBJ2-5, with D hard to call. Germline CDR1 SSHAT, CDR2 FNYEAQ (reference sequence). This CDR3 contains 13 residues. The entire variable domain, with the rest obtained from reference TRBV7-7 and TRBJ2-5, is as follows: GAGVSQSPRYKVTKRGQDVTLRCDPISSHATLYWYQQALGQGPEFLTYFNYEAQPDKSGLPSDRFSAERPEGSISTLTIQRTEQRDSAMYRCASSPGNLETQYFGPGTRLLVL.

The chain is built from TRBV5-1 and TRBJ1-6; the D is unclear. This CDR3 comprises 13 residues. V was trimmed by 0 bases and J by 6 bases, leaving 4 bases between them. Germline CDR1 reads SGHRS; CDR2 reads YFSETQ. The CDR3 sequence: CASSLAFNSPLHF. CDR3 DNA: TGCGCCAGCAGCTTGGCCTTTAATTCACCCCTCCACTTT.

The chain links TRBV5-4 to TRBJ2-1, with a weak D call TRBD1 (5 bases). CDR1 is SGHNT and CDR2 is YYREEE in the germline V gene (reference sequence). With 6 bases removed from V and 7 bases from J, the gap between germline ends came to 11 bases. The CDR3 is made up of 12 amino acids. The CDR3 is CASNGARNEQFF. CDR3 bases: TGTGCCAGCAATGGGGCTCGGAATGAGCAGTTCTTC.

This clone was recorded once. The chain is built from TRBV6-1 and TRBJ2-1, with TRBD1 as a possible D gene (5 bases). V was shortened by 1 base and J by 0 bases, with 13 bases between the two germline ends. This CDR3 has 17 residues. Germline loops: CDR1 MNHNS, CDR2 SASEGT. The CDR3 loop reads CASSEGVADSSYNEQFF. CDR3 coding DNA: TGTGCCAGCAGTGAAGGAGTCGCCGACAGCTCCTACAATGAGCAGTTCTTC.

With regard to this clone: Its ends do not fully match the called genes, so a read error is possible. The V call is TRBV13, the J call TRBJ2-5; D gene uncertain. In germline, CDR1 is PRHDT, CDR2 FYEKMQ (reference sequence). This CDR3 spans 13 amino acids. The CDR3 DNA reads as TGTGTCAGCAGCCCTGACAAAAGGGAGACCCAGTACTTC. Its translation is CVSSPDKRETQYF. Supplemented by reference TRBV13 and TRBJ2-5, the full variable domain reads AAGVIQSPRHLIKEKRETATLKCYPIPRHDTVYWYQQGPGQDPQFLISFYEKMQSDKGSIPDRFSAQQFSDYHSELNMSSLELGDSALYFCVSSPDKRETQYFGPGTRLLVL.

This clone turned up a few times. One junction end does not reproduce the germline sequence, and a read error may be involved. The chain has TRBV7-9 and TRBJ2-7; a possible D gene is TRBD1 (5 bases). Germline V gene lookup returns CDR1 SEHNR and CDR2 FQNEAQ (reference sequence). The CDR3 is 13 residues long. The CDR3 nucleotides read TGTTCCAGCAGCTTAGAGACAGCCTACGAGCAGTACTTC. Its translation is CSSSLETAYEQYF.

This rearrangement joins TRBV4-1 to TRBJ1-5; 10 bases agree with TRBD1. Germline V gene lookup returns CDR1 MGHRA and CDR2 YSYEKL. This CDR3 comprises 16 residues. J lost 2 bases, V lost 2 bases, and 3 bases had no gene match. CDR3 loop: CASSQRQGARNQPQHF. For the CDR3, the DNA is TGCGCCAGCAGCCAAAGACAGGGGGCGCGCAATCAGCCCCAGCATTTT.

The rearrangement uses TRBV11-3 and TRBJ2-5, with 12 bases aligning to TRBD2. The CDR3 extends over 17 amino acids. V lost 1 base and J lost 4; bases outside the gene matches: 7. The V gene's germline CDR1 is SGHNT and CDR2 YENEEA. CDR3 protein: CASSLVPSGGAVETQYF. The CDR3, as DNA: TGTGCCAGCAGCTTAGTTCCTAGCGGGGGGGCGGTAGAGACCCAGTACTTC.

The chain employs TRBV5-1 and TRBJ2-3; D gene unclear. The germline V and J ends were trimmed by 5 bases and 6 bases, with 13 bases remaining between them. Germline CDR1 SGHRS, CDR2 YFSETQ. The CDR3 totals 13 residues. Here the CDR3 DNA reads TGCGCCAGCAGTCGAAGCTCCGGGGATACGCAGTATTTT. The encoded protein is CASSRSSGDTQYF.

The V and J genes are TRBV7-3 and TRBJ2-5, with D tentatively TRBD1 (5 bases). V lost 3 bases and J 5 bases, leaving 7 bases between the germline ends. The germline V gene encodes CDR1 SGHTA and CDR2 FQGTGA. CDR3 size: 12 residues. The CDR3, as DNA: TGTGCCAGCAGCTTCCCAGGGGAGACCCAGTACTTC. It yields the protein CASSFPGETQYF.

The chain links TRBV7-2 to TRBJ1-1, with D unclear. CDR3 size: 13 residues. CDR1 is SGHTA, CDR2 FQGNSA, per germline. Trimming removed 2 bases at V and 4 bases at J, with 8 bases between. The CDR3 nucleotides read TGTGCCAGCAGCTTATCCGAGGGCACTGAAGCTTTCTTT. Translated, it gives CASSLSEGTEAFF.

The genes are TRBV28 and TRBJ1-4; the match to TRBD1 covers 12 bases. The CDR3 length is 18 residues. Looked up from germline, CDR1 is MDHEN and CDR2 is SYDVKM. V lost 4 bases and J lost 0; bases outside the gene matches: 6. The CDR3 coding sequence is TGTGCCAGCAGTTGGGGACAGGGGGCCTTGGCAACTAATGAAAAACTGTTTTTT. It specifies CASSWGQGALATNEKLFF.

This clone was observed once. This rearrangement joins TRBV10-3 to TRBJ2-7, with a tentative D call TRBD2 (5 bases). Germline CDR1 reads ENHRY; CDR2 reads SYGVKD. The CDR3 extends over 15 amino acids. Trimming cost V 0 bases and J 0 bases, with 9 bases left between them. CDR3 sequence (DNA): TGTGCCATCAGTGAGTCGAAAGGGAGCTCCTACGAGCAGTACTTC. Protein: CAISESKGSSYEQYF.

This clone was recorded a few times. J is TRBJ1-5 and V is TRBV4-1; TRBD1 might be the D (5 bases). Per the germline V gene, CDR1 is MGHRA and CDR2 is YSYEKL. This CDR3 comprises 15 residues. Trimming left V 3 bases short and J 7 bases short, with 16 bases between. CDR3 protein: CASSQTLTVSQPQHF. The CDR3, as DNA: TGCGCCAGCAGCCAGACACTGACAGTTTCACAGCCCCAGCATTTT.

The chain combines TRBV9 with TRBJ1-2, with TRBD1 matching over 9 bases. Losses at the gene ends were 3 bases for V and 4 bases for J; bases not matched to a gene: 4. Germline V lookup: CDR1 SGDLS, CDR2 YYNGEE. This CDR3 region has 14 residues. CDR3 sequence reads: CASSEDRGAYGYTF. The DNA of the CDR3 is TGTGCCAGCAGCGAAGACAGGGGGGCCTATGGCTACACCTTC.

The genes are TRBV6-5 and TRBJ1-1; TRBD1 matches 7 bases. The CDR3 loop spans 14 amino acids. CDR1 MNHEY and CDR2 SVGAGI come from the germline V gene. V shed 7 bases, J shed 1 base, and the junction held 6 bases outside the gene matches. This CDR3 reads CASNEAGGNTEAFF. The CDR3 bases are TGTGCCAGCAATGAGGCAGGGGGGAACACTGAAGCTTTCTTT.

The chain employs TRBV4-2 and TRBJ1-5; tentatively, D is TRBD1 (5 bases). Per germline, CDR1 LGHNA and CDR2 YNFKEQ. V gave up 0 bases and J gave up 6 bases, with 12 bases separating them. The CDR3 runs 15 residues. The CDR3 DNA reads TGTGCCAGCAGCCAAGACAGGGTCGGTGTTCAGCCCCAGCATTTT. Protein product: CASSQDRVGVQPQHF.

The chain joins TRBV9 to TRBJ1-1; D is perhaps TRBD1 (6 bases). From germline, CDR1 is SGDLS and CDR2 YYNGEE. The CDR3 is made up of 12 amino acids. The ends were cut back, 4 bases at V and 6 bases at J, with 10 bases in the middle. The CDR3 protein is CASSLTGSEAFF. The CDR3 coding sequence is TGTGCCAGCAGCTTAACAGGGTCTGAAGCTTTCTTT.

The rearrangement uses TRBV6-5 and TRBJ1-1; D not resolved. This CDR3 has 11 residues. Germline CDR1 reads MNHEY; CDR2 reads SVGAGI. V was cut by 8 bases and J by 3 bases, with 7 bases left in between. CDR3 sequence: CASCQDTEAFF. For the CDR3, the DNA is TGTGCCAGCTGTCAGGACACTGAAGCTTTCTTT.

This chain uses TRBV21-1 with TRBJ2-2; TRBD2 reflects the table's D call only, with no check against the DNA. TRBV21-1 is a known pseudogene. CDR3 length: 16 amino acids. The CDR3 nucleotides are TGTGCCAGCAGCTTAGGACTAGCGGGGGTCACCGGGGAGCTGTTTTTT. This gives the protein CASSLGLAGVTGELFF.

A few counts support this clone. One end of the junction does not line up with germline, which may come from a read error. This rearrangement joins TRBV7-9 to TRBJ1-4; TRBD1 aligns across 8 bases. The CDR3 length is 17 residues. Germline V gene data show CDR1 as SEHNR and CDR2 as FQNEAQ (reference sequence). The CDR3 loop reads CSSSLEQGASSNEKLFF. The CDR3 nucleotides read TGTTCCAGCAGCTTAGAGCAGGGGGCATCGTCTAATGAAAAACTGTTTTTT.

The chain couples TRBV6-6 to TRBJ1-5, with a weak D call TRBD1 (6 bases). Per germline, CDR1 MNHNY and CDR2 SVGAGI (reference sequence). This CDR3 comprises 13 residues. Trimming removed 5 bases at V and 7 bases at J, with 12 bases between. The CDR3 DNA sequence: TGTGCCAGCAGTCAAATGCAGGGGCAGCCCCAGCATTTT. It yields the protein CASSQMQGQPQHF.

This clone was found a few times. The chain links TRBV7-6 to TRBJ1-3; no reliable D call. V dropped 4 bases and J dropped 0 bases, with 10 bases sitting between them. Germline CDR1 is SGHVS and CDR2 is FNYEAQ. The CDR3 has 15 residues. The CDR3 bases are TGTGCCAGCAGCTCCACTATGTCCTCTGGAAACACCATATATTTT. Protein: CASSSTMSSGNTIYF.

This clone came up once. The chain joins TRBV14 to TRBJ2-1; D remains ambiguous. The CDR3 has 14 residues. Trimming pared 3 bases from V and 5 bases from J, leaving 11 bases between. Germline CDR1 is SGHDN and CDR2 is FVKESK. For the CDR3, the DNA is TGTGCCAGCAGCCATTCCGGGTTCAACAATGAGCAGTTCTTC. Translation: CASSHSGFNNEQFF.

This chain uses TRBV7-9 with TRBJ1-5; D is perhaps TRBD1 (5 bases). V was trimmed by 5 bases and J by 7 bases, leaving 18 bases between them. The CDR3 is 15 residues long. CDR1 is SEHNR, CDR2 FQNEAQ, per germline (reference sequence). The CDR3 DNA sequence: TGTGCCAGCAGCCTCGGGACTTCGGGAGCGCAGCCCCAGCATTTT. Translation gives CASSLGTSGAQPQHF.